The T cell receptor (beta chain) under discussion was sequenced for a study of Ad26.COV2.S vaccination and SARS-CoV-2 variants. Study in general: Donor was one of the participants in the Ad26.COV2.S arm of the COV1001 trial. In the study, Ad26.COV2.S was injected intramuscularly once, or twice 56 days apart.

Measured with immunoSEQ multiplex PCR; TCRdb has only the in-frame clones, and not every one. The sample lists 350,000 to 500,000 clones, roughly nine tenths occurring once. Treatment specified: roughly 20 received Ad26.COV2.S at low or high dose, single or two shots; 5 received placebo; per-sample allocation not given. The study sampled participants on day 63 after the first vaccine or placebo injection. The germline gives CDR1 SEHNR, CDR2 FQNEAQ (reference sequence). V shed 1 base and J shed 9 bases, with 10 bases lying between them. The CDR3 length is 14 residues. Regarding the study as a whole: Researchers reported similar non-spike TCR breadth in vaccine and placebo recipients. The TCR breadth and depth analyses may have produced an underestimate of total T cell responses.

This clone turned up a few times. Antigen: not known. This TCR was recovered from a person between 18 and 60 years old who received the Ad26.COV2.S COVID-19 vaccine or a placebo. This rearrangement joins TRBV7-9 to TRBJ1-6; the D is unclear. The sample in question was peripheral blood, obtained in a trial of Ad26.COV2.S vaccine versus placebo. This CDR3 is CASSLEFDGSPLHF. CDR3 nucleotides: TGTGCCAGCAGCTTAGAATTTGATGGTTCACCCCTCCACTTT.